These 24 T cell receptor beta chains came from one sample sequenced in a study of human T cells and chemical hapten exposure. TCRdb reprocessed the RACE reads with MiXCR, giving one entry per CDR3 protein. The profile shows about 74,000 distinct CDR3 sequences, around a third of them singletons. Time point given: patch test 1, 2 weeks after DPC sensitization. Treatment: therapeutic diphenylcyclopropenone sensitization with weekly scalp DPC. This specimen was whole blood, taken in connection with sensitization to the hapten diphenylcyclopropenone (DPC). The source is a man in his forties or fifties with alopecia areata. Some clones in this sample may be carry-over from other donors' samples.

This clonotype was detected only a few times. CDR3 sequence (DNA): TGTGCCAGTACACCCGTAGCGGGAGGCACCGGGGAGCTGTTTTTT. Its protein is CASTPVAGGTGELFF. The chain links TRBV12-3 or TRBV12-4 to TRBJ2-2; 10 bases agree with TRBD2. The CDR3 is 15 amino acids. The trim removed 9 bases at V and 4 bases at J, leaving 8 bases unmatched.

This chain links TRBV11-2 with TRBJ2-3; D remains unclear. There are 15 residues in the CDR3. CDR1 is SGHAT, CDR2 FQNNGV, per germline. V was cut by 1 base and J by 1 base, with 9 bases left in between. Written as DNA, the CDR3 is TGTGCCAGCAGCTTAGTGGCGGAGCGCACAGATACGCAGTATTTT. It translates to CASSLVAERTDTQYF.

This clonotype was counted a few times. The chain couples TRBV20-1 to TRBJ1-5; 7 bases line up with TRBD1. Losses at the gene ends were 6 bases for V and 11 bases for J; bases not matched to a gene: 16. There are 14 residues in the CDR3. CDR1 is DFQATT, CDR2 SNEGSKA, per germline (reference sequence). As DNA, the CDR3 is TGCAGTGCCCCTTCCGGGACAGTCCGGACGGCCCAGCATTTT. It codes for CSAPSGTVRTAQHF.

The chain recombines TRBV28 with TRBJ2-7, with D perhaps TRBD1 or TRBD2 (6 bases each). Germline V gene sequence: CDR1 MDHEN, CDR2 SYDVKM. Trimming stripped 4 bases from V and 9 bases from J, with 19 bases between. The CDR3 extends over 14 amino acids. The CDR3 spells CASSSGAGLGVQYF. The CDR3 nucleotides are TGTGCCAGCAGTTCGGGGGCGGGCCTTGGAGTGCAGTACTTC.

The chain is built from TRBV5-1 and TRBJ2-3; 10 bases are shared with TRBD2. Germline loops: CDR1 SGHRS, CDR2 YFSETQ. CDR3 length equals 16 residues. The ends lost 4 bases at V and 6 bases at J; junction bases unmatched: 11. The CDR3 protein is CASSPEVSGRSDTQYF. CDR3 bases: TGCGCCAGCAGCCCGGAAGTTAGCGGGAGGTCTGATACGCAGTATTTT.

The sample holds a few counts of this clonotype. This rearrangement joins TRBV28 to TRBJ1-1, with unresolved D. The V and J ends lost 3 bases and 10 bases respectively, with 12 bases between them. CDR3 length equals 12 residues. Germline-derived CDR1 and CDR2 are MDHEN and SYDVKM. Here the CDR3 DNA reads TGTGCCAGCAGTTTTGGTGGGCGCGGAGCTTTCTTT. Translating gives CASSFGGRGAFF.

This clonotype has a count of ten or more. The chain joins TRBV3-1 to TRBJ2-1; D is unclear. The V and J ends lost 6 bases and 1 base respectively, with 13 bases between them. The CDR3 sequence is 15 residues long. Germline V lookup: CDR1 LGHDT, CDR2 YNNKEL (reference sequence). The chain's CDR3 is CASRHLGGSYNEQFF. In DNA form, the CDR3 reads TGTGCCAGCAGACACCTGGGTGGGTCCTACAATGAGCAGTTCTTC.

A remark on this clonotype: At one end the junction does not follow the germline gene, possibly because of a read error. The rearrangement links TRBV6-6 to TRBJ1-1, with D tentatively TRBD1 (5 bases). Germline values: CDR1 MNHNY, CDR2 SVGAGI (reference sequence). The CDR3 is 16 residues long. The CDR3 DNA follows: TGTGCCAGCAAACCAGGGAAGGGTGCGACGAACACTGAAACTTTCTTT. Amino acids: CASKPGKGATNTETFF.

V usage is TRBV28 and J usage is TRBJ1-5; no firm D call. This CDR3 has 16 residues. V shed 3 bases and J shed 4 bases, with 16 bases lying between them. Per germline, CDR1 MDHEN and CDR2 SYDVKM. The CDR3 loop is CASSLKPGQRNQPQHF. For the CDR3, the DNA is TGTGCCAGCAGTTTGAAACCGGGTCAACGGAATCAGCCCCAGCATTTT. Looking up the rest from reference TRBV28 and TRBJ1-5 gives the full variable domain: DVKVTQSSRYLVKRTGEKVFLECVQDMDHENMFWYRQDPGLGLRLIYFSYDVKMKEKGDIPEGYSVSREKKERFSLILESASTNQTSMYLCASSLKPGQRNQPQHFGDGTRLSIL.

This chain connects TRBV11-1 to TRBJ2-5; TRBD1 matches 7 bases. V was clipped by 4 bases and J by 2 bases; unmatched bases: 4. The CDR3 totals 14 residues. Germline V gene data show CDR1 as SGHAT and CDR2 as FQDESV (reference sequence). The CDR3 nucleotides are TGTGCCAGCAGCTCCGACAGGGAGCAAGAGACCCAGTACTTC. Its protein product is CASSSDREQETQYF.

The gene calls are TRBV12-3 or TRBV12-4 and TRBJ2-3; 9 bases match TRBD2. Trimming at V came to 7 bases and at J to 4 bases, leaving 15 bases not matched to a gene. The CDR3 length is 17 residues. The CDR3 sequence: CASTLGPLAGWADTQYF. In DNA form, the CDR3 reads TGTGCCAGCACCCTCGGACCCCTAGCGGGATGGGCAGATACGCAGTATTTT.

The J gene is TRBJ1-5, the V gene TRBV12-3 or TRBV12-4; no firm D call. Trimming stripped 6 bases from V and 7 bases from J, with 10 bases between. The CDR3 is 12 amino acids. As DNA, the CDR3 is TGTGCCAGCAGCCAAGAACCACAGCCCCAGCATTTT. Its protein is CASSQEPQPQHF.

The V call is TRBV24-1, the J call TRBJ2-1; 16 bases align to TRBD2. The V gene's germline CDR1 is KGHDR and CDR2 SFDVKD. The CDR3 extends over 17 amino acids. V lost 6 bases to trimming and J lost 6 bases; unmatched junction nucleotides: 7. The CDR3 loop reads CATSNGTSGRGGNEQFF. The CDR3 DNA sequence: TGTGCCACCAGTAATGGGACTAGCGGGAGGGGTGGCAATGAGCAGTTCTTC.

This chain's CDR3 is CSAQGHSDQPQHF. The CDR3 bases are TGCAGTGCCCAGGGACACTCCGATCAGCCCCAGCATTTT. The chain carries TRBV20-1 and TRBJ1-5; perhaps TRBD1 as D (6 bases). V dropped 6 bases and J dropped 5 bases, with 14 bases sitting between them. This CDR3 spans 13 amino acids. Germline assignment: CDR1 DFQATT and CDR2 SNEGSKA (reference sequence).

J is TRBJ1-2 and V is TRBV7-9; 11 nucleotides line up with TRBD1. Germline V CDR1 and CDR2: SEHNR, FQNEAQ (reference sequence). V dropped 1 base and J dropped 6; count of bases not matched to a gene: 4. CDR3 size: 15 residues. CDR3 sequence reads: CASSLGGQGAHGYTF. The CDR3 DNA reads as TGTGCCAGCAGCTTAGGAGGACAGGGGGCACATGGCTACACCTTC.

This clonotype was counted only a few times. The rearrangement uses TRBV3-1 and TRBJ2-7, with D possibly being TRBD1 or TRBD2 (5 bases each). Germline V gene sequence: CDR1 LGHDT, CDR2 YNNKEL (reference sequence). V gave up 1 base and J gave up 5 bases, with 12 bases separating them. CDR3 length equals 14 residues. The CDR3 DNA reads TGTGCCAGCAGCCAAGGGGGGATTATGAACGAGCAGTACTTC. As protein: CASSQGGIMNEQYF.

This chain connects TRBV28 to TRBJ2-7, with a weak D call TRBD1 (6 bases). CDR3 length: 15 amino acids. Germline CDR1 MDHEN, CDR2 SYDVKM. The ends were cut back, 5 bases at V and 6 bases at J, with 20 bases in the middle. For the CDR3, the DNA is TGTGCCAGCAGTCCCCGGTGGCAGGGGCCCGCCGAGCAGTACTTC. Protein product: CASSPRWQGPAEQYF.

This chain links TRBV6-1 with TRBJ2-1, with 11 nucleotides matching TRBD2. The CDR3 is made up of 15 amino acids. J was trimmed by 6 bases and V by 1 base; bases with no gene match: 2. Germline values: CDR1 MNHNS, CDR2 SASEGT. Here the CDR3 reads CASSEELAGVNEQFF. The DNA of the CDR3 is TGTGCCAGCAGTGAAGAACTAGCGGGAGTCAATGAGCAGTTCTTC.

In DNA form, the CDR3 reads TGTGCCAGCAGCGCTGGACAGGGCTTCACAGATACGCAGTATTTT. Protein sequence: CASSAGQGFTDTQYF. This rearrangement joins TRBV7-3 to TRBJ2-3, with 8 bases aligning to TRBD1. Trimming removed 5 bases from V and 2 bases from J; junction bases left unmatched: 6. CDR1 and CDR2 from the germline V gene are SGHTA and FQGTGA. The length of the CDR3 is 15 residues.

The rearrangement uses TRBV20-1 and TRBJ1-1; D is perhaps TRBD1 (5 bases). Germline loops: CDR1 DFQATT, CDR2 SNEGSKA (reference sequence). The CDR3 sequence is 14 residues long. V was shortened by 2 bases and J by 1 base, with 11 bases between the two germline ends. This chain's CDR3 is CSARRAGRNTEAFF. The DNA of the CDR3 is TGCAGTGCTAGAAGGGCAGGGCGGAACACTGAAGCTTTCTTT.

V and J are TRBV7-6 and TRBJ1-5, with TRBD1 matching 8 bases. The CDR3 loop spans 17 amino acids. Unmatched junction bases numbered 12, after V lost 6 bases and J lost 2 bases. CDR1 SGHVS and CDR2 FNYEAQ come from the germline V gene. The CDR3 DNA follows: TGTGCCAGCAGATCCCGGGACAGGACTTCTGGCAATCAGCCCCAGCATTTT. Translating it yields CASRSRDRTSGNQPQHF.

The table lists this clonotype with a few counts. The chain joins TRBV9 to TRBJ2-2; 8 bases agree with TRBD2. Germline values: CDR1 SGDLS, CDR2 YYNGEE. The CDR3 runs 16 residues. V was pared by 0 bases and J by 6 bases, with 7 bases of the junction left unmatched. Here the CDR3 reads CASSVVSGSVAGELFF. The CDR3 coding sequence is TGTGCCAGCAGCGTAGTGAGCGGGAGTGTCGCCGGGGAGCTGTTTTTT.

CDR3 protein: CASSYQGAGYGYTF. The CDR3 bases are TGTGCCAGCAGTTATCAGGGGGCAGGCTATGGCTACACCTTC. The chain combines TRBV6-6 with TRBJ1-2; 8 bases are shared with TRBD1. CDR1 is MNHNY, CDR2 SVGAGI, per germline (reference sequence). The trim removed 3 bases at V and 4 bases at J, leaving 4 bases unmatched. The CDR3 has 14 amino acids.

J is TRBJ2-3 and V is TRBV5-6, with D possibly called TRBD1 or TRBD2 (6 bases each). Germline loops: CDR1 SGHDT, CDR2 YYEEEE. Deletions cut 0 bases from V and 3 bases from J, with 14 bases between. The CDR3 runs to 16 residues. The CDR3 reads CASSLGPGAWTDTQYF. CDR3 sequence (DNA): TGTGCCAGCAGCTTGGGGCCGGGGGCTTGGACAGATACGCAGTATTTT.